The 32 T cell receptor beta chains in this list originate from one sample, sequenced in a study of human T cells and chemical hapten exposure. Time point: patch test 3, about 24 weeks after DPC sensitization. Treatment in this sample: therapeutic diphenylcyclopropenone sensitization with weekly scalp DPC. TCRdb analysed the RACE reads with MiXCR anew, one entry per CDR3 protein. The sample contains about 92,000 distinct CDR3 sequences, under 13% of which appear only once. Sequenced material: whole blood, taken in connection with sensitization to the hapten diphenylcyclopropenone (DPC). The receptor source for this set is a woman in her twenties or thirties with alopecia areata. Some clones in this sample may be carry-over from other donors' samples.

The chain employs TRBV7-6 and TRBJ1-6; no clear D. Germline V lookup: CDR1 SGHVS, CDR2 FNYEAQ. Trimming pared 5 bases from V and 6 bases from J, leaving 11 bases between. There are 14 residues in the CDR3. This CDR3 is CASSNSLANSPLHF. CDR3 coding DNA: TGTGCCAGCAGCAACAGCCTAGCTAATTCACCCCTCCACTTT.

The V gene is TRBV20-1, the J gene TRBJ2-7, with D unresolved. Germline V gene sequence: CDR1 DFQATT, CDR2 SNEGSKA (reference sequence). The CDR3 is 12 residues long. V was shortened by 4 bases and J by 6 bases, with 13 bases between the two germline ends. CDR3 bases: TGCAGTGCTAACCGGCTAGTCCCCGAGCAGTACTTC. Translation: CSANRLVPEQYF.

This clonotype was seen repeatedly, ten times or more. V usage is TRBV10-3 and J usage is TRBJ1-1; D ambiguous. V was pared by 11 bases and J by 2 bases, with 9 bases between. Germline CDR1 is ENHRY and CDR2 is SYGVKD. There are 11 residues in the CDR3. DNA for the CDR3: TGTGCCTCCGAGGACAACACTGAAGCTTTCTTT. As protein: CASEDNTEAFF.

V gene TRBV6-6 combines with J gene TRBJ1-1; the match to TRBD1 covers 8 bases. The CDR3 runs 16 residues. The germline gives CDR1 MNHNY, CDR2 SVGAGI (reference sequence). After removal of 2 bases from V and 4 bases from J, the junction contained 9 bases not matched to a gene. DNA for the CDR3: TGTGCCAGCAGTTACCCTACTGGACAGGGTGGCACTGAAGCTTTCTTT. It is translated as CASSYPTGQGGTEAFF.

Ten or more counts support this clonotype. V usage is TRBV6-4 and J usage is TRBJ1-2; 7 positions agree with TRBD1. This CDR3 is 18 amino acids long. Germline CDR1 MRHNA, CDR2 SNTAGT. V gave up 7 bases and J gave up 0 bases; unmatched junction bases: 17. The CDR3 here is CASTILPRDRDPNYGYTF. The DNA of the CDR3 is TGTGCCAGCACCATCCTACCCCGAGACAGGGATCCTAACTATGGCTACACCTTC.

This clonotype was observed a few times. The genes are TRBV7-9 and TRBJ2-1, with TRBD1 matching over 11 bases. The CDR3 loop spans 17 amino acids. Germline trimming cut 5 bases from V and 2 bases from J; bases unmatched to any gene: 8. Per germline, CDR1 SEHNR and CDR2 FQNEAQ (reference sequence). As DNA, the CDR3 is TGTGCCAGCAGCCCTTGGACAGGGGGCACCCCCTACAATGAGCAGTTCTTC. Translating gives CASSPWTGGTPYNEQFF. Using reference TRBV7-9 and TRBJ2-1 for the parts outside the CDR3, the full variable domain is DTGVSQNPRHKITKRGQNVTFRCDPISEHNRLYWYRQTLGQGPEFLTYFQNEAQLEKSRLLSDRFSAERPKGSFSTLEIQRTEQGDSAMYLCASSPWTGGTPYNEQFFGPGTRLTVL.

This chain uses TRBV3-1 with TRBJ2-2; TRBD1 matches 9 bases. V lost 4 bases to trimming and J lost 8 bases; unmatched junction nucleotides: 5. This CDR3 has 14 residues. Germline-derived CDR1 and CDR2 are LGHDT and YNNKEL (reference sequence). The CDR3 protein is CASSRTGATGELFF. CDR3 coding DNA: TGTGCCAGCAGCCGGACAGGGGCCACGGGGGAGCTGTTTTTT.

This clonotype was detected a few times. This chain uses TRBV7-6 with TRBJ2-1; TRBD2 agrees at 13 bases. The V gene end was trimmed by 5 bases and the J gene end by 9 bases; junction bases not matched to a gene: 7. Germline loops: CDR1 SGHVS, CDR2 FNYEAQ. The CDR3 is made up of 15 amino acids. The CDR3 bases are TGTGCCAGCAGCCTGGGACTAGCGGGGAGGGGTGAGCAGTTCTTC. Its translation is CASSLGLAGRGEQFF.

V is TRBV28 and J is TRBJ2-7; 8 bases match TRBD2. CDR3 size: 13 residues. Germline-derived CDR1 and CDR2 are MDHEN and SYDVKM. V gave up 5 bases and J gave up 0 bases; unmatched junction bases: 0. The CDR3 sequence: CASSSGSSYEQYF. Written as DNA, the CDR3 is TGTGCCAGCAGTAGCGGGAGCTCCTACGAGCAGTACTTC.

This clonotype was detected ten times or more. The chain employs TRBV3-1 and TRBJ1-1, with a tentative D call TRBD1 (5 bases). Trimming took 0 bases from V and 8 from J, leaving 10 bases between them. Germline CDR1 is LGHDT and CDR2 is YNNKEL (reference sequence). The CDR3 covers 13 residues. This chain's CDR3 is CASSQEGDREAFF. The CDR3 nucleotides read TGTGCCAGCAGCCAAGAGGGGGACCGGGAAGCTTTCTTT.

This clonotype showed up many times. The gene calls are TRBV6-1 and TRBJ1-1; D is unresolved. Between the trimmed V and J ends, which lost 5 bases and 8 bases, there was a span of 9 bases. Germline V gene lookup returns CDR1 MNHNS and CDR2 SASEGT. CDR3 size: 11 residues. The CDR3 region is CASSQAREAFF. The CDR3 bases are TGTGCCAGCAGTCAGGCCAGAGAAGCTTTCTTT.

This clonotype was detected many times. The chain recombines TRBV11-2 with TRBJ2-2; D is ambiguous. The V gene lost 5 bases and the J gene lost 0 bases, with 10 bases spanning the gap. CDR1 SGHAT and CDR2 FQNNGV come from the germline V gene. The CDR3 contains 15 residues. CDR3 in DNA: TGTGCCAGCAGCACCGGACGAGCGAACACCGGGGAGCTGTTTTTT. It translates to CASSTGRANTGELFF.

This clonotype was observed a handful of times. This sequence joins TRBV24-1 and TRBJ2-1, with a tentative D call TRBD1 (5 bases). Germline CDR1 reads KGHDR; CDR2 reads SFDVKD. The V end was cut by 4 bases, the J end by 4 bases, with 16 bases between. The CDR3 runs to 16 residues. CDR3 sequence (DNA): TGTGCCACCAGTGACGGTGCTTGGGGCCTTTACAATGAGCAGTTCTTC. Amino acid sequence: CATSDGAWGLYNEQFF.

This chain connects TRBV10-3 to TRBJ2-7; 10 nucleotides line up with TRBD1. J lost 5 bases, V lost 5 bases, and 6 bases had no gene match. This CDR3 has 14 residues. Germline V gene data show CDR1 as ENHRY and CDR2 as SYGVKD. The CDR3 DNA sequence: TGTGCCATCAGTCGGACAGGGGGAATCGACGAGCAGTACTTC. Its translation is CAISRTGGIDEQYF.

A few counts support this clonotype. The gene calls are TRBV29-1 and TRBJ2-6; D gene unclear. Germline assignment: CDR1 SQVTM and CDR2 ANQGSEA. The length of the CDR3 is 13 residues. Between the trimmed V and J ends, which lost 5 bases and 2 bases, there was a span of 7 bases. The CDR3 loop reads CSVIRPGANVLTF. CDR3 sequence (DNA): TGCAGCGTTATAAGGCCTGGGGCCAACGTCCTGACTTTC.

This clonotype came up a few times. The rearrangement uses TRBV30 and TRBJ1-1, with a tentative D call TRBD1 (5 bases). Trimming took 3 bases from V and 4 from J, leaving 15 bases between them. CDR3 length: 14 amino acids. Germline V gene sequence: CDR1 GTSNPN, CDR2 SVGIG (reference sequence). CDR3 region: CAWSPGALGTEAFF. CDR3 in DNA: TGTGCCTGGAGCCCCGGGGCGTTGGGCACTGAAGCTTTCTTT.

This clonotype was counted a few times. This sequence joins TRBV6-5 and TRBJ2-5; 11 nucleotides align to TRBD2. CDR1 is MNHEY, CDR2 SVGAGI, per germline. V was clipped by 8 bases and J by 4 bases; unmatched bases: 9. The CDR3 sequence is 15 residues long. CDR3 protein: CASGPSGGTPETQYF. The DNA of the CDR3 is TGTGCCAGCGGGCCTAGCGGGGGGACACCAGAGACCCAGTACTTC.

This clonotype was observed many times. The chain joins TRBV20-1 to TRBJ2-5; 15 nucleotides align to TRBD2. V was pared by 6 bases and J by 3 bases, with 2 bases of the junction left unmatched. Germline V lookup: CDR1 DFQATT, CDR2 SNEGSKA (reference sequence). CDR3 size: 14 residues. The CDR3: CSAGLAGGEETQYF. Here the CDR3 DNA reads TGCAGTGCCGGACTAGCGGGAGGGGAAGAGACCCAGTACTTC.

This clonotype has only a few counts. The chain uses TRBV7-2 and TRBJ2-3; 7 nucleotides match TRBD1. Germline V gene lookup returns CDR1 SGHTA and CDR2 FQGNSA. This CDR3 has 15 residues. V trimming: 8 bases; J trimming: 2 bases; junction bases outside the gene matches: 10. The CDR3 sequence is CASSFRGQPTDTQYF. Written as DNA, the CDR3 is TGTGCCAGCTCCTTTCGGGGACAGCCCACAGATACGCAGTATTTT.

The sample holds many counts of this clonotype. The chain carries TRBV6-2 or TRBV6-3 and TRBJ2-7; 10 bases are shared with TRBD2. The CDR3 has 15 residues. Germline V CDR1 and CDR2: MNHEY, SVGEGT. V gave up 2 bases and J gave up 7 bases; unmatched junction bases: 8. The CDR3 DNA follows: TGTGCCAGCAGTTACGAGGCTAGCGGGAGTGGTGAGCAGTACTTC. Residues: CASSYEASGSGEQYF.

This clonotype was counted only a few times. The chain links TRBV12-3 or TRBV12-4 to TRBJ2-5; 7 bases match TRBD1. This CDR3 is 14 amino acids long. V gave up 5 bases and J gave up 1 base; unmatched junction bases: 4. CDR3 coding DNA: TGTGCCAGCAGTGAACCAGGGGGCCAAGAGACCCAGTACTTC. It yields the protein CASSEPGGQETQYF.

In its sample, this clonotype was seen many times. This chain uses TRBV2 with TRBJ2-2, with 7 bases lining up with TRBD2. Germline CDR1 and CDR2: SNHLY and FYNNEI. The CDR3 contains 15 residues. The V gene end was trimmed by 7 bases and the J gene end by 0 bases; junction bases not matched to a gene: 5. CDR3 DNA sequence: TGTGCCAGCAAGGGGCTAGCGGCGAACACCGGGGAGCTGTTTTTT. Its protein product is CASKGLAANTGELFF.

This clonotype has a handful of counts. This sequence joins TRBV6-2 or TRBV6-3 and TRBJ1-2, with 8 bases fitting TRBD1. Trimming at V came to 6 bases and at J to 5 bases, leaving 5 bases not matched to a gene. Germline V gene data show CDR1 as MNHEY and CDR2 as SVGEGT. The CDR3 loop spans 13 amino acids. The CDR3 DNA follows: TGTGCCAGCAGCATGGGACAGGTATATGGCTACACCTTC. Translated, it gives CASSMGQVYGYTF.

This clonotype was found many times. The rearrangement links TRBV29-1 to TRBJ2-1, with 15 bases lining up with TRBD2. V lost 1 base and J lost 2; bases outside the gene matches: 12. Germline CDR1 is SQVTM and CDR2 is ANQGSEA. There are 20 residues in the CDR3. The CDR3 region has the DNA TGCAGCGTTGAAGGAAAACCCGGGACTAGCGGGAGGTTCCCCTACAATGAGCAGTTCTTC. Translated: CSVEGKPGTSGRFPYNEQFF.

This clonotype was counted ten times or more. The genes are TRBV29-1 and TRBJ2-1, with D possibly matching TRBD2 (5 bases). The germline V gene encodes CDR1 SQVTM and CDR2 ANQGSEA. Trimming cost V 2 bases and J 0 bases, with 8 bases left between them. The CDR3 has 14 residues. The CDR3 bases are TGCAGCGTTGAACTAGCCCCCTCCTACAATGAGCAGTTCTTC. Translating it yields CSVELAPSYNEQFF.

This clonotype was seen repeatedly, ten times or more. The rearrangement uses TRBV6-1 and TRBJ2-3; D is unresolved. The V gene's germline CDR1 is MNHNS and CDR2 SASEGT. The V end lost 8 bases, the J end lost 0 bases, and 12 bases lay between the germline ends. The CDR3 length is 14 residues. The CDR3 reads CASQSGSSTDTQYF. CDR3 DNA: TGTGCCAGCCAGTCCGGATCTAGCACAGATACGCAGTATTTT.

This clonotype was detected ten times or more. This sequence joins TRBV12-3 or TRBV12-4 and TRBJ2-7; a possible D gene is TRBD2 (6 bases). The CDR3 is made up of 13 amino acids. Trimming cost V 6 bases and J 3 bases, with 12 bases left between them. The CDR3, as DNA: TGTGCCAGCAGGGGTACGGGGGACTACGAGCAGTACTTC. Translation: CASRGTGDYEQYF.

In this sample, this clonotype turned up many times. The chain is built from TRBV4-3 and TRBJ1-1, with D perhaps TRBD1 (6 bases). This CDR3 has 15 residues. Germline V gene data show CDR1 as LGHNA and CDR2 as YSLEER. V was shortened by 1 base and J by 3 bases, with 12 bases between the two germline ends. The CDR3, as DNA: TGCGCCAGCAGCCAAGCCCTACAGGGTTACACTGAAGCTTTCTTT. It yields the protein CASSQALQGYTEAFF.

This clonotype was seen many times. CDR3 sequence (DNA): TGTGCCAGCAGCTTAGGACAGGGCAATGAGCAGTTCTTC. Translated: CASSLGQGNEQFF. This chain connects TRBV7-2 to TRBJ2-1; 7 positions agree with TRBD1. The length of the CDR3 is 13 residues. Losses at the gene ends were 1 base for V and 6 bases for J; bases not matched to a gene: 0. Germline values: CDR1 SGHTA, CDR2 FQGNSA.

V is TRBV28 and J is TRBJ2-2; TRBD2 aligns across 11 bases. CDR1 MDHEN and CDR2 SYDVKM come from the germline V gene. V lost 4 bases, J lost 4 bases, and 11 bases stayed unmatched. CDR3 length equals 18 residues. CDR3 nucleotide sequence: TGTGCCAGCAGTTCTCCCGGGACTAGCGGCCCCCGCACCGGGGAGCTGTTTTTT. Its translation: CASSSPGTSGPRTGELFF.

This clonotype was seen a handful of times. J is TRBJ2-3 and V is TRBV30; 9 bases are shared with TRBD2. The V gene's germline CDR1 is GTSNPN and CDR2 SVGIG (reference sequence). The length of the CDR3 is 16 residues. V trimming: 3 bases; J trimming: 1 base; junction bases outside the gene matches: 8. DNA of the CDR3: TGTGCCTGGAGACGTCCTCTAGCGGGGCGCACAGATACGCAGTATTTT. Protein: CAWRRPLAGRTDTQYF. Complete variable domain (other parts from reference TRBV30 and TRBJ2-3): SQTIHQWPATLVQPVGSPLSLECTVEGTSNPNLYWYRQAAGRGLQLLFYSVGIGQISSEVPQNLSASRPQDRQFILSSKKLLLSDSGFYLCAWRRPLAGRTDTQYFGPGTRLTVL.

The CDR3 nucleotides read TGTGCCAGCAGCCCCAACCCCCAACAGGGGAACTATGGCTACACCTTC. This sequence encodes CASSPNPQQGNYGYTF. The rearrangement joins TRBV11-2 to TRBJ1-2; 7 nucleotides align to TRBD1. CDR3 length: 16 residues. In germline, CDR1 is SGHAT, CDR2 FQNNGV. The V segment lost 5 bases and the J segment 2 bases; nucleotides outside the gene matches: 11. Drawing the rest from reference TRBV11-2 and TRBJ1-2, the complete variable domain is EAGVAQSPRYKIIEKRQSVAFWCNPISGHATLYWYQQILGQGPKLLIQFQNNGVVDDSQLPKDRFSAERLKGVDSTLKIQPAKLEDSAVYLCASSPNPQQGNYGYTFGSGTRLTVV.